This T cell receptor beta chain is drawn from a study of T cells in Graves' hyperthyroidism and ophthalmopathy. Study-level results: Most thyroid clonotypes with frequency above 0.001 were detected in blood.

Absent ophthalmopathy progression within 18 months defined stable Graves' hyperthyroidism. Uncontrolled infection, other autoimmune disease, pregnancy or lactation disqualified patients from enrolment. About this clonotype itself: Its antigen remains unknown.

Germline lookup yields CDR1 SGHAT and CDR2 FQNNGV. The CDR3 length is 16 residues. The J segment lost 3 bases and the V segment lost 5 bases, leaving 10 bases of the junction unmatched. Amplified TCR beta CDR3 regions came from RNA transcripts. First-round RT-PCR with HTBI primers amplified the TCR CDR3 region. TCRdb re-called the multiplex PCR reads through MiXCR, storing one row per CDR3 protein. The sample lists over 700,000 distinct CDR3 sequences, over 35% occurring once. Sequenced: blood. The origin of this receptor is a man aged 18 to 30 with Graves' hyperthyroidism. This chain connects TRBV11-2 to TRBJ1-5; 7 nucleotides agree with TRBD1. CDR3 sequence reads: CASSPETGNNNQPQHF. Written as DNA, the CDR3 is TGTGCCAGCAGCCCAGAGACAGGGAACAACAATCAGCCCCAGCATTTT.